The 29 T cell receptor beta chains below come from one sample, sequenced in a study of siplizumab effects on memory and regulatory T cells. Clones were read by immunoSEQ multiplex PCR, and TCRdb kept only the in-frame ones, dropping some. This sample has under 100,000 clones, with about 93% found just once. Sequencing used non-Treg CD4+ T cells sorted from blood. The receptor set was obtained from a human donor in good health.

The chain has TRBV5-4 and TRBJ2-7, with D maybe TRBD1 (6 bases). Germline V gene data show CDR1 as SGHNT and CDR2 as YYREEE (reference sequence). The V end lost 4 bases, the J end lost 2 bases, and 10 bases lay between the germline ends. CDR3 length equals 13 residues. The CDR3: CASSVTGPYEQYF. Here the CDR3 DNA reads TGTGCCAGCAGCGTGACAGGCCCCTACGAGCAGTACTTC.

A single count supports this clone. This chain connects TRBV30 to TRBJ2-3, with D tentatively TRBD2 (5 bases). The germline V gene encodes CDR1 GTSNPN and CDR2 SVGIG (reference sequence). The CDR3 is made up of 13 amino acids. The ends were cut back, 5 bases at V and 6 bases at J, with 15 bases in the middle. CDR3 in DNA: TGTGCCTGGTCCGGGCTAGCTCTCGATACGCAGTATTTT. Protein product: CAWSGLALDTQYF.

The CDR3 DNA follows: TGTGCCAGCAGTTACCGGGCCGTTCCGGATACGCAGTATTTT. Translated: CASSYRAVPDTQYF. The chain combines TRBV6-5 with TRBJ2-3; the D is unclear. CDR1 is MNHEY and CDR2 is SVGAGI in the germline V gene. The CDR3 runs to 14 residues. V dropped 2 bases and J dropped 6 bases, with 12 bases sitting between them.

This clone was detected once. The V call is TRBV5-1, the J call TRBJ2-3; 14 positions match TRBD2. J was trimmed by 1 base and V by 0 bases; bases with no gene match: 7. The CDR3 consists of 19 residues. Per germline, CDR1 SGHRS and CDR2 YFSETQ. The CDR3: CASSLARLAGGLGTDTQYF. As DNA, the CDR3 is TGCGCCAGCAGCTTGGCGCGACTAGCGGGAGGGCTCGGCACAGATACGCAGTATTTT.

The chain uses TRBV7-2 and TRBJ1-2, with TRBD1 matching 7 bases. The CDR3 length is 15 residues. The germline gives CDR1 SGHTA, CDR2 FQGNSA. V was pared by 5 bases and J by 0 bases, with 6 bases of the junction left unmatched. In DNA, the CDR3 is TGTGCCAGCAGCACGACAGGGATAGCTAACTATGGCTACACCTTC. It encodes CASSTTGIANYGYTF. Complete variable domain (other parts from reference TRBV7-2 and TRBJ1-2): GAGVSQSPSNKVTEKGKDVELRCDPISGHTALYWYRQSLGQGLEFLIYFQGNSAPDKSGLPSDRFSAERTGGSVSTLTIQRTQQEDSAVYLCASSTTGIANYGYTFGSGTRLTVV.

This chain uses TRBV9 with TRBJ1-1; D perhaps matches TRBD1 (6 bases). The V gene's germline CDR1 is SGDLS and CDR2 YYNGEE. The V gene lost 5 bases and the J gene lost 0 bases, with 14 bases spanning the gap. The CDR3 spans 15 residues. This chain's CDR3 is CASRQGQNVNTEAFF. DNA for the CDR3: TGTGCCAGCAGGCAAGGACAGAATGTGAACACTGAAGCTTTCTTT.

The CDR3, as DNA: TGTGCCAGTAGTCCTCTGGGACTGATTGGCAACGAGCAGTACTTC. It specifies CASSPLGLIGNEQYF. The J gene is TRBJ2-7, the V gene TRBV19; D is possibly TRBD2 (6 bases). Germline assignment: CDR1 LNHDA and CDR2 SQIVND (reference sequence). The CDR3 is made up of 15 amino acids. Deletions cut 5 bases from V and 5 bases from J, with 19 bases between.

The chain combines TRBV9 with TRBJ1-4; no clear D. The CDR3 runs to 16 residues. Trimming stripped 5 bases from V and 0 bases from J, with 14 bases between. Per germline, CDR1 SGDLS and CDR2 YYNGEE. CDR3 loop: CASSRRPSPTNEKLFF. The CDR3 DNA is TGTGCCAGCAGTCGCCGCCCCTCTCCAACTAATGAAAAACTGTTTTTT. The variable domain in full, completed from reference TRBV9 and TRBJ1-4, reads DSGVTQTPKHLITATGQRVTLRCSPRSGDLSVYWYQQSLDQGLQFLIQYYNGEERAKGNILERFSAQQFPDLHSELNLSSLELGDSALYFCASSRRPSPTNEKLFFGSGTQLSVL.

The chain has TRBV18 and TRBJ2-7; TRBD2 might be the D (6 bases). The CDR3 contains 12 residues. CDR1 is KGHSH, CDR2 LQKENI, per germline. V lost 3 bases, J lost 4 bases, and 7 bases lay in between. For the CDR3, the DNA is TGTGCCAGCTCACCGCGGGGATACGAGCAGTACTTC. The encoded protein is CASSPRGYEQYF. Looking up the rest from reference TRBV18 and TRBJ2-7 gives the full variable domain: NAGVMQNPRHLVRRRGQEARLRCSPMKGHSHVYWYRQLPEEGLKFMVYLQKENIIDESGMPKERFSAEFPKEGPSILRIQQVVRGDSAAYFCASSPRGYEQYFGPGTRLTVT.

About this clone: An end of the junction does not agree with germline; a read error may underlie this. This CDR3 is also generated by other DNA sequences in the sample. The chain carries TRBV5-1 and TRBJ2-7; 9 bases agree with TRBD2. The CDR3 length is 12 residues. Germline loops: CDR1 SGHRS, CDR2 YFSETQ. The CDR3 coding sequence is TGTGCCAGCAGCTTGGCGGGAGGGGAGCAGTACTTC. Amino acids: CASSLAGGEQYF. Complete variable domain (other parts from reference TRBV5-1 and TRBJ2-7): KAGVTQTPRYLIKTRGQQVTLSCSPISGHRSVSWYQQTPGQGLQFLFEYFSETQRNKGNFPGRFSGRQFSNSRSEMNVSTLELGDSALYLCASSLAGGEQYFGPGTRLTVT.

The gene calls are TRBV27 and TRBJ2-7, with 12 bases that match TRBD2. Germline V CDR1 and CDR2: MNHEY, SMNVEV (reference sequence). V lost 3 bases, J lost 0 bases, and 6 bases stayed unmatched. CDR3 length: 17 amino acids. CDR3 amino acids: CASSLHRLAGVSYEQYF. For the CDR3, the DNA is TGTGCCAGCAGTTTGCACAGACTAGCGGGAGTCTCCTACGAGCAGTACTTC.

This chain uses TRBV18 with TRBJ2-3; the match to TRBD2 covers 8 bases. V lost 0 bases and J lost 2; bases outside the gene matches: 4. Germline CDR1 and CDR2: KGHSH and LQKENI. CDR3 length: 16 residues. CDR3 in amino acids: CASSPPVLAATDTQYF. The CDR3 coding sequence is TGTGCCAGCTCACCACCGGTACTAGCGGCCACAGATACGCAGTATTTT.

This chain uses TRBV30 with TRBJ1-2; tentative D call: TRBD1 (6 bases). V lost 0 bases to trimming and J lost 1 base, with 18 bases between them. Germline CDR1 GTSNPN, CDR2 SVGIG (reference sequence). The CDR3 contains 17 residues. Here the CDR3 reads CAWSVRSGTTFNYGYTF. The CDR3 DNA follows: TGTGCCTGGAGTGTTAGGTCCGGGACAACTTTTAACTATGGCTACACCTTC.

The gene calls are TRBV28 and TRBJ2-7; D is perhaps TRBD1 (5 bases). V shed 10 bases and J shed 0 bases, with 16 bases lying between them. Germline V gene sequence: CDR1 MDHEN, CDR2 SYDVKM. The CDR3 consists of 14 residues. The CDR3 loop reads CATDTGRSSYEQYF. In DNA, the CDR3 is TGTGCCACCGATACAGGTCGTAGCTCCTACGAGCAGTACTTC.

In DNA, the CDR3 is TGTGCCAGCAGTTATATGGACAGGACTGAAGCTTTCTTT. Its translation: CASSYMDRTEAFF. The rearrangement uses TRBV28 and TRBJ1-1, with TRBD1 matching over 7 bases. Germline CDR1 reads MDHEN; CDR2 reads SYDVKM. This CDR3 contains 13 residues. Germline trimming cut 4 bases from V and 5 bases from J; bases unmatched to any gene: 4.

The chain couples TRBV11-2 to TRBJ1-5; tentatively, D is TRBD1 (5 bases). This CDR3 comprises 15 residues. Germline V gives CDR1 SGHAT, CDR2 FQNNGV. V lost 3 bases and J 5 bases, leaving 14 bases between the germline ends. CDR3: CASSLGPGLYQPQHF. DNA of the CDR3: TGTGCCAGCAGCTTGGGTCCAGGGTTATATCAGCCCCAGCATTTT.

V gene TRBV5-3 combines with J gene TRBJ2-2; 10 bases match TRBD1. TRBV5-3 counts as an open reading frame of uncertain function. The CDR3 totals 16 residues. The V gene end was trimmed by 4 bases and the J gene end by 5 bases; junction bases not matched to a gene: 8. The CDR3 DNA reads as TGTGCCAGAAGCGGACCCGGGACAGGGGTTACCGGGGAGCTGTTTTTT. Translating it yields CARSGPGTGVTGELFF.

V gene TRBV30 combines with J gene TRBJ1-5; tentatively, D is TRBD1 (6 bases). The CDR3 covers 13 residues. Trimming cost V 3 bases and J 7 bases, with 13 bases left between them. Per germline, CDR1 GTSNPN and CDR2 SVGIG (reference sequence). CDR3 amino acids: CAWSRDNNQPQHF. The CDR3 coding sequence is TGTGCCTGGAGCCGGGACAATAACCAGCCCCAGCATTTT.

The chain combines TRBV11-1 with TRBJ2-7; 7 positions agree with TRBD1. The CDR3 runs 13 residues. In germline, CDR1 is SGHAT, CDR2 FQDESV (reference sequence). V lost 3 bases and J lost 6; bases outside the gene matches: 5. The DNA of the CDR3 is TGTGCCAGCAGCTTGGGGACAGATCTCGAGCAGTACTTC. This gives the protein CASSLGTDLEQYF.

The CDR3 DNA sequence: TGCGCCAGCTCCAGGACAGGGGGCCAAGAGACCCAGTACTTC. Its protein product is CASSRTGGQETQYF. The V and J genes are TRBV5-1 and TRBJ2-5; 10 positions match TRBD1. V lost 7 bases and J lost 1; bases outside the gene matches: 4. The length of the CDR3 is 14 residues. In germline, CDR1 is SGHRS, CDR2 YFSETQ.

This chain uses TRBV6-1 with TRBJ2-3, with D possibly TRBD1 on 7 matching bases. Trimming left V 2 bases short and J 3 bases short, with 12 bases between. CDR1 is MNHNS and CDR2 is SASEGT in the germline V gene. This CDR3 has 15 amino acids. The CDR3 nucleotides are TGTGCCAGCAGTGAAATTCCAGGGGGGACAGATACGCAGTATTTT. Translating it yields CASSEIPGGTDTQYF.

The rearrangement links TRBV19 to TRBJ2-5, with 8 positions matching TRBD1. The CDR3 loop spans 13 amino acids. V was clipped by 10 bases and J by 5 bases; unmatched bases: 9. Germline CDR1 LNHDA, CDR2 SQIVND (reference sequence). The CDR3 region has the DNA TGTGCCACCAAGCCAGGGGGCACGGAGACCCAGTACTTC. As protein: CATKPGGTETQYF.

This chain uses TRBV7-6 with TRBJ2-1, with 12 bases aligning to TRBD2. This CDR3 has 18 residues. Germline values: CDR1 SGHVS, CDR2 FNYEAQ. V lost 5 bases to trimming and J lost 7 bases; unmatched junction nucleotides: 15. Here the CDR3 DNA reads TGTGCCAGCAGCCCCGGGACTAGCGGGCGATGGGGCCGTAATGAGCAGTTCTTC. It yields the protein CASSPGTSGRWGRNEQFF.

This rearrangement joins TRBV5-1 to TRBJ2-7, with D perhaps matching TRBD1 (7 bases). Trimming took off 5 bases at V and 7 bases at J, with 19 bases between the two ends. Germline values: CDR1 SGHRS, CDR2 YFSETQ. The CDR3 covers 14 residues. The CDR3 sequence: CASRGGRQGGEQYF. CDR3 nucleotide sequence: TGCGCCAGCAGGGGGGGCCGACAGGGAGGAGAGCAGTACTTC.

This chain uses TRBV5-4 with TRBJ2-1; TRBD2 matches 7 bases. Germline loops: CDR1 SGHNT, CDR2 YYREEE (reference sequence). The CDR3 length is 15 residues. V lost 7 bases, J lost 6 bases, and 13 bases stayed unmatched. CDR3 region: CASWTSGGSLNEQFF. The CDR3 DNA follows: TGTGCCAGCTGGACCTCGGGGGGAAGTCTCAATGAGCAGTTCTTC. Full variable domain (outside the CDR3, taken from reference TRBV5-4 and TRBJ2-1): ETGVTQSPTHLIKTRGQQVTLRCSSQSGHNTVSWYQQALGQGPQFIFQYYREEENGRGNFPPRFSGLQFPNYSSELNVNALELDDSALYLCASWTSGGSLNEQFFGPGTRLTVL.

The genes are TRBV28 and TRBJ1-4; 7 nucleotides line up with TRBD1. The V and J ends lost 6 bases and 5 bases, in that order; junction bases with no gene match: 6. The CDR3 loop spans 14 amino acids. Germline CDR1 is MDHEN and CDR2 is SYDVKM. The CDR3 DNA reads TGTGCCAGCAGAGACAGGGTCAGGAATGAAAAACTGTTTTTT. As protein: CASRDRVRNEKLFF.

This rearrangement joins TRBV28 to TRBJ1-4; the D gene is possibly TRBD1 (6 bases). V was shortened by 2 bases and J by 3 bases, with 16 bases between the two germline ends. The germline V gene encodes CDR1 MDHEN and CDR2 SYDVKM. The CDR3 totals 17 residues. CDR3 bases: TGTGCCAGCAGTTTACAGGGGATAATAGGGGCTAATGAAAAACTGTTTTTT. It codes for CASSLQGIIGANEKLFF.

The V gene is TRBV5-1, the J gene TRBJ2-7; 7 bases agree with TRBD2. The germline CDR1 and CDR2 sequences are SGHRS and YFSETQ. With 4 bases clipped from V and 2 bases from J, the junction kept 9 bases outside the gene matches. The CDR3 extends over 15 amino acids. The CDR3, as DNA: TGCGCCAGCAGCCCCCAAGCGGGATTAACCTACGAGCAGTACTTC. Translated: CASSPQAGLTYEQYF.

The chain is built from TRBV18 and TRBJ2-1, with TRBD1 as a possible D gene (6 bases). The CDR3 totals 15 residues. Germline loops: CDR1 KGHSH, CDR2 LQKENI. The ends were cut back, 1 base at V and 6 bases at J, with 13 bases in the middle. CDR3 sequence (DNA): TGTGCCAGCTCACCACTTGGACAGAAGCCCAATGAGCAGTTCTTC. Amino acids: CASSPLGQKPNEQFF.